Shown below are 24 T cell receptor beta chains from a single sample sequenced in a study of a mutant IDH1 vaccine in newly diagnosed glioma. Time point: week 35, safety follow-up. With topical imiquimod, each dose of the vaccine consisted of 300 ug of mutant IDH1 20-mer peptide. Their antigens are not known. The protocol was immunoSEQ multiplex PCR, while the TCRdb copy is restricted to in-frame clones and leaves out a portion. The sample records around 54,000 clones, less than 90% being singletons. Sequenced here: PBMCs, sampled from a glioma patient whose treatment included an IDH1 peptide vaccine. The receptors shown here come from a man aged 40-49 years with glioma.

The V gene is TRBV29-1, the J gene TRBJ2-5; the D gene is possibly TRBD2 (5 bases). V was cut by 6 bases and J by 4 bases, with 15 bases left in between. Germline CDR1 and CDR2: SQVTM and ANQGSEA. This CDR3 is 13 amino acids long. CDR3 bases: TGCAGCGTGCAGACGGAGGCAGGAGAGACCCAGTACTTC. Its translation: CSVQTEAGETQYF.

V and J are TRBV28 and TRBJ1-2; D might be TRBD1 (6 bases). Germline lookup yields CDR1 MDHEN and CDR2 SYDVKM. The CDR3 is made up of 14 amino acids. V lost 4 bases and J lost 5, with 14 bases in between. CDR3 protein: CASSSGVLGYGYTF. The CDR3 DNA sequence: TGTGCCAGCAGTTCAGGGGTTTTAGGGTATGGCTACACCTTC.

The CDR3 region has the DNA TGTGCCAGCAGCTTAGGGGGGGCAGCTAATGAAAAACTGTTTTTT. It is translated as CASSLGGAANEKLFF. This sequence joins TRBV7-2 and TRBJ1-4; tentative D call: TRBD1 (6 bases). This CDR3 is 15 amino acids long. V shed 1 base and J shed 3 bases, with 9 bases lying between them. The germline CDR1 and CDR2 sequences are SGHTA and FQGNSA. The full variable domain, completed using reference TRBV7-2 and TRBJ1-4, is GAGVSQSPSNKVTEKGKDVELRCDPISGHTALYWYRQSLGQGLEFLIYFQGNSAPDKSGLPSDRFSAERTGGSVSTLTIQRTQQEDSAVYLCASSLGGAANEKLFFGSGTQLSVL.

J is TRBJ2-1 and V is TRBV14, with 9 bases fitting TRBD2. Germline V CDR1 and CDR2: SGHDN, FVKESK. J gave up 1 base and V 1 base, and 14 bases lay outside the gene matches. This CDR3 contains 20 residues. The CDR3 region is CASSQGHGGRALRSYNEQFF. For the CDR3, the DNA is TGTGCCAGCAGCCAAGGTCACGGCGGGAGGGCCCTTAGGTCCTACAATGAGCAGTTCTTC.

This clone turned up a few times. The CDR3 loop reads CASSPPNDREYGYTF. CDR3 in DNA: TGTGCCAGCTCACCACCGAACGACAGGGAGTACGGCTACACCTTC. The rearrangement links TRBV18 to TRBJ1-2, with 7 bases matching TRBD1. Trimming at V came to 0 bases and at J to 8 bases, leaving 9 bases not matched to a gene. This CDR3 is built from 15 residues. The germline CDR1 and CDR2 sequences are KGHSH and LQKENI. The entire variable domain, with the rest obtained from reference TRBV18 and TRBJ1-2, is as follows: NAGVMQNPRHLVRRRGQEARLRCSPMKGHSHVYWYRQLPEEGLKFMVYLQKENIIDESGMPKERFSAEFPKEGPSILRIQQVVRGDSAAYFCASSPPNDREYGYTFGSGTRLTVV.

V and J are TRBV28 and TRBJ1-1; D uncertain. CDR1 is MDHEN and CDR2 is SYDVKM in the germline V gene. CDR3 length: 13 residues. Trimming took off 5 bases at V and 6 bases at J, with 13 bases between the two ends. CDR3 in DNA: TGTGCCAGCAGTCCGACCAAGGGCTCTGAAGCTTTCTTT. It yields the protein CASSPTKGSEAFF.

CDR3 in amino acids: CASSRLATGRQPQHF. The CDR3, as DNA: TGCGCCAGCAGCCGTCTTGCTACAGGGCGCCAGCCCCAGCATTTT. The chain couples TRBV4-1 to TRBJ1-5; TRBD1 is a possible D gene (6 bases). This CDR3 comprises 15 residues. The germline V gene has CDR1 MGHRA and CDR2 YSYEKL. Trimming shortened V by 4 bases and J by 7 bases, and 17 bases separated the two germline ends.

A single count supports this clone. The gene calls are TRBV9 and TRBJ2-1, with D perhaps TRBD1 (6 bases). CDR1 and CDR2 (germline): SGDLS, YYNGEE. The CDR3 consists of 15 residues. Trimming stripped 4 bases from V and 0 bases from J, with 11 bases between. The CDR3 loop reads CASSSGQNSYNEQFF. DNA of the CDR3: TGTGCCAGCAGCTCAGGACAGAACTCCTACAATGAGCAGTTCTTC. Filled out from reference TRBV9 and TRBJ2-1, the complete variable domain reads DSGVTQTPKHLITATGQRVTLRCSPRSGDLSVYWYQQSLDQGLQFLIQYYNGEERAKGNILERFSAQQFPDLHSELNLSSLELGDSALYFCASSSGQNSYNEQFFGPGTRLTVL.

The chain recombines TRBV7-8 with TRBJ2-7; D remains unclear. The CDR3 loop spans 13 amino acids. V lost 5 bases and J lost 4, with 12 bases in between. In germline, CDR1 is SGHVS, CDR2 FQNEAQ. This CDR3 reads CASSPKVRYEQYF. The CDR3 DNA is TGTGCCAGCAGCCCAAAGGTTAGATACGAGCAGTACTTC.

V and J are TRBV7-2 and TRBJ2-1; 9 nucleotides agree with TRBD2. Germline assignment: CDR1 SGHTA and CDR2 FQGNSA. V was clipped by 7 bases and J by 4 bases; unmatched bases: 14. CDR3 length: 17 residues. CDR3 DNA sequence: TGTGCCAGCAACTATTACCTAGCGGGGTCTAAGTACAATGAGCAGTTCTTC. Protein sequence: CASNYYLAGSKYNEQFF.

V and J are TRBV7-2 and TRBJ2-7, with 8 positions matching TRBD2. This CDR3 region has 14 residues. From germline, CDR1 is SGHTA and CDR2 FQGNSA. V lost 3 bases to trimming and J lost 6 bases; unmatched junction nucleotides: 7. The CDR3: CASSFSGSIGEQYF. CDR3 in DNA: TGTGCCAGCAGCTTCAGCGGGAGCATTGGCGAGCAGTACTTC.

The CDR3 bases are TGTGCCAGCAGCCAAGATCGGGGGGCTAGCCGGAGCTCTGGGGCCAACGTCCTGACTTTC. Translation: CASSQDRGASRSSGANVLTF. The V gene is TRBV4-2, the J gene TRBJ2-6; perhaps TRBD2 as D (7 bases). The CDR3 covers 20 residues. Germline V gene data show CDR1 as LGHNA and CDR2 as YNFKEQ. The V and J ends lost 0 bases and 0 bases respectively, with 18 bases between them.

This clone was picked up a small number of times. The chain uses TRBV29-1 and TRBJ1-1; the D is unclear. V lost 8 bases, J lost 4 bases, and 17 bases lay in between. Germline V gene sequence: CDR1 SQVTM, CDR2 ANQGSEA. The CDR3 covers 13 residues. The CDR3 DNA reads as TGCAGCACAGATCTTCATACGGGCACTGAAGCTTTCTTT. Residues: CSTDLHTGTEAFF.

The V and J genes are TRBV2 and TRBJ1-5; 10 bases align to TRBD1. Germline CDR1 is SNHLY and CDR2 is FYNNEI. Trimming took 2 bases from V and 6 from J; bases not matched to a gene: 4. CDR3 length: 15 amino acids. The CDR3 loop reads CASSEFRDRGQPQHF. The CDR3 DNA is TGTGCCAGCAGTGAATTCCGGGACAGGGGTCAGCCCCAGCATTTT.

The chain joins TRBV9 to TRBJ2-6; D perhaps matches TRBD1 (6 bases). V was clipped by 2 bases and J by 5 bases, with 11 bases between them. This CDR3 region has 15 residues. CDR1 and CDR2 from the germline V gene are SGDLS and YYNGEE. For the CDR3, the DNA is TGTGCCAGCAGCGTCAGGGGCTCGAGGGCCAACGTCCTGACTTTC. It translates to CASSVRGSRANVLTF. Based on the CDR3 plus reference TRBV9 and TRBJ2-6, the full variable domain is DSGVTQTPKHLITATGQRVTLRCSPRSGDLSVYWYQQSLDQGLQFLIQYYNGEERAKGNILERFSAQQFPDLHSELNLSSLELGDSALYFCASSVRGSRANVLTFGAGSRLTVL.

The J gene is TRBJ2-7, the V gene TRBV27; 10 bases are a match to TRBD1. The V and J ends lost 6 bases and 2 bases, in that order; junction bases with no gene match: 10. Germline V lookup: CDR1 MNHEY, CDR2 SMNVEV (reference sequence). CDR3 length: 16 residues. This CDR3 reads CASRPAPGQGTYEQYF. The CDR3 DNA is TGTGCCAGCAGACCCGCACCGGGACAGGGGACCTACGAGCAGTACTTC.

A few counts support this clone. The chain combines TRBV6-1 with TRBJ2-7; D remains unclear. Germline V gene lookup returns CDR1 MNHNS and CDR2 SASEGT. This CDR3 spans 13 amino acids. The V end was cut by 0 bases, the J end by 3 bases, with 6 bases between. CDR3 bases: TGTGCCAGCAGTGAAGCGAGGAACTACGAGCAGTACTTC. This codes for CASSEARNYEQYF.

This sequence joins TRBV5-1 and TRBJ2-3; 9 positions match TRBD1. Germline V CDR1 and CDR2: SGHRS, YFSETQ. Trimming took 6 bases from V and 5 from J; bases not matched to a gene: 4. This CDR3 spans 13 amino acids. The DNA of the CDR3 is TGCGCCAGCACCGGGACAGGGTTAGATACGCAGTATTTT. It encodes CASTGTGLDTQYF.

V is TRBV25-1 and J is TRBJ1-1; 8 nucleotides match TRBD1. This CDR3 has 15 residues. The germline gives CDR1 MGHDK, CDR2 SYGVNS. V lost 5 bases, J lost 5 bases, and 10 bases stayed unmatched. The CDR3 spells CASSTYRRGRTEAFF. CDR3 sequence (DNA): TGTGCCAGCAGTACATATCGCAGGGGGCGTACTGAAGCTTTCTTT.

A single count supports this clone. This sequence joins TRBV5-1 and TRBJ1-4; D unclear. The CDR3 extends over 16 amino acids. Between the trimmed V and J ends, which lost 0 bases and 0 bases, there was a span of 9 bases. Germline values: CDR1 SGHRS, CDR2 YFSETQ. Here the CDR3 reads CASSLGNSATNEKLFF. In DNA form, the CDR3 reads TGCGCCAGCAGCTTGGGGAATTCCGCAACTAATGAAAAACTGTTTTTT.

The V call is TRBV7-2, the J call TRBJ2-7; 11 bases match TRBD2. The ends lost 4 bases at V and 2 bases at J; junction bases unmatched: 4. In germline, CDR1 is SGHTA, CDR2 FQGNSA. The CDR3 sequence is 15 residues long. CDR3 loop: CASSSRLAGTYEQYF. The CDR3 DNA is TGTGCCAGCAGCTCCAGACTAGCGGGGACCTACGAGCAGTACTTC.

This clone is deemed medium-sized. The chain recombines TRBV6-5 with TRBJ2-4, with D possibly being TRBD1 (6 bases). Trimming removed 6 bases from V and 4 bases from J, with 16 bases in between. The CDR3 has 15 amino acids. Looked up from germline, CDR1 is MNHEY and CDR2 is SVGAGI. The CDR3 is CASSRIGQGKNIQYF. Here the CDR3 DNA reads TGTGCCAGCAGCCGAATTGGGCAGGGGAAAAACATTCAGTACTTC.

The genes are TRBV19 and TRBJ2-1; TRBD2 is a possible D gene (6 bases). Germline CDR1 reads LNHDA; CDR2 reads SQIVND (reference sequence). There are 14 residues in the CDR3. The ends were cut back, 0 bases at V and 6 bases at J, with 9 bases in the middle. The CDR3 loop is CASSIDLGGNEQFF. CDR3 nucleotides: TGTGCCAGTAGTATAGATCTGGGGGGCAATGAGCAGTTCTTC. The variable domain in full, with the rest retrieved from reference TRBV19 and TRBJ2-1, is DGGITQSPKYLFRKEGQNVTLSCEQNLNHDAMYWYRQDPGQGLRLIYYSQIVNDFQKGDIAEGYSVSREKKESFPLTVTSAQKNPTAFYLCASSIDLGGNEQFFGPGTRLTVL.

The chain uses TRBV11-3 and TRBJ2-3; a weak D match, TRBD1 (6 bases). Trimming left V 3 bases short and J 3 bases short, with 7 bases between. CDR3 length: 13 amino acids. The V gene's germline CDR1 is SGHNT and CDR2 YENEEA. CDR3 amino acids: CASSFQGTDTQYF. The CDR3 bases are TGTGCCAGCAGCTTCCAGGGGACAGATACGCAGTATTTT.